The T cell receptor (beta chain) described here comes from a study of technical replicates of blood from several donors. Here immunoSEQ multiplex PCR was the method, and the copy in TCRdb shows in-frame clones only, minus some. This table holds tens of thousands of clones, around nine tenths found once. V lost 7 bases and J 2 bases, leaving 9 bases between the germline ends. The CDR3 is 12 residues long. Germline CDR1 SGHRS, CDR2 YFSETQ. Sequenced: PBMCs. This receptor was obtained from a human donor in good health. Some clones in this sample may be carry-over from other donors' samples. This chain links TRBV5-1 with TRBJ1-2, with a possible D match to TRBD1 (6 bases). CDR3 loop: CASSGQNYGYTF. The CDR3, as DNA: TGCGCCAGCTCTGGACAGAACTATGGCTACACCTTC.